Here is one T cell receptor (beta chain) with its context. Antigen specificity is unknown. V was cut by 1 base and J by 10 bases, with 20 bases left in between. CDR3 length: 16 residues. CDR1 is SGHNT, CDR2 YENEEA, per germline. This sample stems from a study of T cell responses to AZD1222 COVID-19 vaccine. The study's findings and limits: The study reported that nearly half of spike-specific TCRs target unmutated variant regions. Possibly, clonal diversity was underestimated; donors were largely white British and included more females.

Method: immunoSEQ multiplex PCR; TCRdb's copy keeps in-frame clones and lacks some. The sample carries around 150,000 clones, around 90% recorded once. V gene TRBV11-3 combines with J gene TRBJ2-1; perhaps TRBD1 as D (5 bases). The sequence came from an adult who received the AZD1222 COVID-19 vaccine. The sample was peripheral blood, taken 28 days after the second AZD1222 dose. CDR3 amino acids: CASSLGSQATRQEQFF. The CDR3 DNA sequence: TGTGCCAGCAGCTTAGGGAGCCAGGCAACTCGACAGGAGCAGTTCTTC. Supplemented by reference TRBV11-3 and TRBJ2-1, the full variable domain reads EAGVVQSPRYKIIEKKQPVAFWCNPISGHNTLYWYLQNLGQGPELLIRYENEEAVDDSQLPKDRFSAERLKGVDSTLKIQPAELGDSAVYLCASSLGSQATRQEQFFGPGTRLTVL.